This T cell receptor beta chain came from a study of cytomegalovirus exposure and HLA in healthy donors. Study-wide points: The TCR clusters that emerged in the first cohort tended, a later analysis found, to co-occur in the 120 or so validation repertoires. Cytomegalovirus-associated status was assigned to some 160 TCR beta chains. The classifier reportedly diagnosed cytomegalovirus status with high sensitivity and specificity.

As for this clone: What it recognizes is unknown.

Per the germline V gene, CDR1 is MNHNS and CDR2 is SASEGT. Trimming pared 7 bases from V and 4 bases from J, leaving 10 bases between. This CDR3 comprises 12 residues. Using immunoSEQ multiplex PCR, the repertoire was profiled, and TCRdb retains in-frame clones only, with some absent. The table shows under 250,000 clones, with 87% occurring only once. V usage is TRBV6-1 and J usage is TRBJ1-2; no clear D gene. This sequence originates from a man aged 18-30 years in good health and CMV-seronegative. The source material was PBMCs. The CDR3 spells CASTLDSYGYTF. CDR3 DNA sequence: TGTGCCAGCACCCTCGACTCCTATGGCTACACCTTC.